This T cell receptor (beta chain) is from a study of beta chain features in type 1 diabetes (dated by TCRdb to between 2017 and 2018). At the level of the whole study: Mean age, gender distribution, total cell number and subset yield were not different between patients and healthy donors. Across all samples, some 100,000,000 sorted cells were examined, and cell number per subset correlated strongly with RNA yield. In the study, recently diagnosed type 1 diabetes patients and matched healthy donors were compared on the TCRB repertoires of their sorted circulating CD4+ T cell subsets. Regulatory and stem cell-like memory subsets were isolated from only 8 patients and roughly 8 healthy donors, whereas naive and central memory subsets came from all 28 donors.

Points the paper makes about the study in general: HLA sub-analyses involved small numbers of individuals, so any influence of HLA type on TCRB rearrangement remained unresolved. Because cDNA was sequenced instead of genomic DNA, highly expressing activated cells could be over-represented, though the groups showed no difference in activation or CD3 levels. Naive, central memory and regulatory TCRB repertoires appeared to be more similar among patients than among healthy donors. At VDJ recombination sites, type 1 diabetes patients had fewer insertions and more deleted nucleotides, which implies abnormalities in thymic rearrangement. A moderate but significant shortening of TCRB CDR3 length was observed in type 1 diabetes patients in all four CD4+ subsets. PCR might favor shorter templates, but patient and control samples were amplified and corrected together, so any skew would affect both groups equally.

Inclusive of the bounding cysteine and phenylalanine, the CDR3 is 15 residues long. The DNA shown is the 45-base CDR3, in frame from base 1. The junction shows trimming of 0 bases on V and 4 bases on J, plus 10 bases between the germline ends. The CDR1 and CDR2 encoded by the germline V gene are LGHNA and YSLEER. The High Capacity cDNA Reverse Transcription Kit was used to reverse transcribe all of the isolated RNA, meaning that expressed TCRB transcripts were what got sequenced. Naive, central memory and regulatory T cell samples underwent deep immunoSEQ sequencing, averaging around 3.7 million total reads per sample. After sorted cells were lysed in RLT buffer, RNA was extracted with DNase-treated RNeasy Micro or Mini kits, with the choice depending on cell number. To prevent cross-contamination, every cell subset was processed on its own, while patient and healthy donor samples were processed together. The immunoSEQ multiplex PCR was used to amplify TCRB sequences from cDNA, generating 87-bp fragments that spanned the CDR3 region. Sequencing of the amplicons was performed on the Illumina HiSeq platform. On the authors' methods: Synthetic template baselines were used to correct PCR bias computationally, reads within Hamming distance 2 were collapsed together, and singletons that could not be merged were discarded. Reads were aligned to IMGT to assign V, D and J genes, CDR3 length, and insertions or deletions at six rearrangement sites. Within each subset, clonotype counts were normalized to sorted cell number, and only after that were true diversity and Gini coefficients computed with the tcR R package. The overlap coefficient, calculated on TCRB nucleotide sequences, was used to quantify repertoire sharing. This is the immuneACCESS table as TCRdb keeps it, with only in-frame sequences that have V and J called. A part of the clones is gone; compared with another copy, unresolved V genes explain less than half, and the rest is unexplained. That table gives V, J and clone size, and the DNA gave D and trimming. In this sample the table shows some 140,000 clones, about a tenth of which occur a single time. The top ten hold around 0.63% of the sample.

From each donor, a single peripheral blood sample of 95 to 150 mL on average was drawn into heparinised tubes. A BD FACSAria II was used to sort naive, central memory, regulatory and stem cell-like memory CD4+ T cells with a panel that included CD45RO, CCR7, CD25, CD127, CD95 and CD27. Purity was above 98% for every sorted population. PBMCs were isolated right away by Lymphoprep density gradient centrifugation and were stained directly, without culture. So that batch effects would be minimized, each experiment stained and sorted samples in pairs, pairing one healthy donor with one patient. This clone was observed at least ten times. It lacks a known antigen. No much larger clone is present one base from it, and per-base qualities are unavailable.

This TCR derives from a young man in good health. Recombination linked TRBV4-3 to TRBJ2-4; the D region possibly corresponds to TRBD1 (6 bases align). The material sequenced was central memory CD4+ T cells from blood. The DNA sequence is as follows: TGCGCCAGCAGCCAAGATTGGGACAATAAAAACATTCAGTACTTC. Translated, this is CASSQDWDNKNIQYF.